These T cell receptor beta chains were read from a single sample in a study of Ad26.COV2.S vaccination and SARS-CoV-2 variants. Profiled with immunoSEQ multiplex PCR; TCRdb holds only in-frame clones, not every one. This table holds more than 400,000 clones, around 92% found once. Sample: peripheral blood, taken in a trial of Ad26.COV2.S vaccine versus placebo. Receptors were obtained from a person between 18 and 59 years old who received the Ad26.COV2.S COVID-19 vaccine or a placebo. CDR3s include the opening cysteine and the closing phenylalanine or tryptophan. A D gene is named only where the DNA matches it firmly. Some rows mark clone size as missing; the rest say once, few, many or name a class of expanded clone.

D: NA; V: TRBV27; size: NA; J: TRBJ1-1; DNA: TGTGCCAGCACTACCCCCGGGGGAAACACTGAAGCTTTCTTT; CDR3: CASTTPGGNTEAFF
D: NA; V: TRBV7-9; size: NA; J: TRBJ2-7; DNA: TGTGCCAGCAGCCCCGAGTCTGTGACGGCGCAGTACTTC; CDR3: CASSPESVTAQYF
D: TRBD2; V: TRBV5-6; size: NA; J: TRBJ2-3; DNA: TGTGCCAGCAGCTCACTAGCGGGGGGATTGACAGATACGCAGTATTTT; CDR3: CASSSLAGGLTDTQYF
D: TRBD2; V: TRBV27; size: NA; J: TRBJ2-3; DNA: TGTGCCAGCAGTTTAGAAGCGGGGGGGCATCCAGATACGCAGTATTTT; CDR3: CASSLEAGGHPDTQYF
D: NA; V: TRBV10-3; size: NA; J: TRBJ2-3; DNA: TGTGCCATCAACGGCGGAGATAACACAGATACGCAGTATTTT; CDR3: CAINGGDNTDTQYF
D: TRBD2; V: TRBV7-2; size: NA; J: TRBJ2-1; DNA: TGTGCCAGCAGCCACCCGACAGCTAGCGGGGGGCCTGGATTTGAGCAGTTCTTC; CDR3: CASSHPTASGGPGFEQFF
D: TRBD2; V: TRBV6-2/TRBV6-3; size: once; J: TRBJ2-2; DNA: TGTGCCAGCAGTAACGGGGGGGCCGGCACCGGGGAGCTGTTTTTT; CDR3: CASSNGGAGTGELFF
D: TRBD1; V: TRBV5-1; size: NA; J: TRBJ1-3; DNA: TGCGCCAGCAGTCCAGATCACCTCCGGGACAGGGGGCGATATGGAAACACCATATATTTT; CDR3: CASSPDHLRDRGRYGNTIYF
D: NA; V: TRBV2; size: NA; J: TRBJ2-1; DNA: TGTGCCAGCAGTCCCCGCATTTACAATGAGCAGTTCTTC; CDR3: CASSPRIYNEQFF
D: TRBD1; V: TRBV7-9; size: NA; J: TRBJ2-1; DNA: TGTGCCAGCAGCACCCGGACAGGGAATGGCTACAATGAGCAGTTCTTC; CDR3: CASSTRTGNGYNEQFF
D: TRBD2; V: TRBV19; size: once; J: TRBJ2-2; DNA: TGTGCCAGTAGTATGGGACTAGCGGCCGGGGAGCTGTTTTTT; CDR3: CASSMGLAAGELFF
D: NA; V: TRBV7-2; size: NA; J: TRBJ1-4; DNA: TGTGCCAGCAGCTTAGGTTATAGGATTAATGAAAAACTGTTTTTT; CDR3: CASSLGYRINEKLFF
D: NA; V: TRBV7-8; size: NA; J: TRBJ1-5; DNA: TGTGCCAGCAGCCAAGGGTTGGGGGCAGATCAGCCCCAGCATTTT; CDR3: CASSQGLGADQPQHF
D: NA; V: TRBV7-9; size: NA; J: TRBJ1-1; DNA: TGTGCCAGCAGCTTAGGATACCAGAACACTGAAGCTTTCTTT; CDR3: CASSLGYQNTEAFF
D: NA; V: TRBV7-8; size: NA; J: TRBJ1-2; DNA: TGTGCCAGCAGCCCAGCCCTAGGGACGAGCTTTTATGGCTACACCTTC; CDR3: CASSPALGTSFYGYTF
D: TRBD1; V: TRBV3-1/TRBV3-2; size: few; J: TRBJ1-3; DNA: TGTGCCAGCAGTCATAAACAGGGGGCGATTGGAAACACCATATATTTT; CDR3: CASSHKQGAIGNTIYF
D: NA; V: TRBV5-6; size: NA; J: TRBJ1-3; DNA: TGTGCCAGCAGCTTGAACTGGGCTGGAAACACCATATATTTT; CDR3: CASSLNWAGNTIYF
D: NA; V: TRBV10-3; size: NA; J: TRBJ1-5; DNA: TGTGCCATCGCCGACGCAGGGGACAATCAGCCCCAGCATTTT; CDR3: CAIADAGDNQPQHF
D: TRBD2; V: TRBV7-2; size: NA; J: TRBJ2-7; DNA: TGTGCCAGCAGCCCGACTAGCGGGACCCCCCCCCGCTACTTC; CDR3: CASSPTSGTPPRYF
D: NA; V: TRBV18; size: NA; J: TRBJ2-7; DNA: TGTGCCAGCTCACCAAAACAGGGTACAAACTACGAGCAGTACTTC; CDR3: CASSPKQGTNYEQYF
D: TRBD2; V: TRBV30; size: NA; J: TRBJ2-1; DNA: TGTGCCTGGAGCCTTGGACTAGCGGGTACGAATGAGCAGTTCTTC; CDR3: CAWSLGLAGTNEQFF
D: NA; V: TRBV7-8; size: NA; J: TRBJ2-2; DNA: TGTGCCAGCAGCCCCCCCCGGACAACGACGAACACCGGGGAGCTGTTTTTT; CDR3: CASSPPRTTTNTGELFF
D: NA; V: TRBV6-6; size: NA; J: TRBJ1-1; DNA: TGTGCCAGCAACCCCCCCCCGGCAAGTAACACTGAAGCTTTCTTT; CDR3: CASNPPPASNTEAFF
D: NA; V: TRBV4-3; size: NA; J: TRBJ1-1; DNA: TGCGCCAGCAGCCATTCCCCGTCGGAAGCCAGCATTAAGAACACTGAAGCTTTCTTT; CDR3: CASSHSPSEASIKNTEAFF
D: NA; V: TRBV9; size: NA; J: TRBJ1-2; DNA: TGTGCCAGCAGCGTGGGCCCCGTGAGCGCCGGCTACACCTTC; CDR3: CASSVGPVSAGYTF
D: TRBD1; V: TRBV28; size: NA; J: TRBJ2-5; DNA: TGTGCCAGCAGTTACGCGTTTGGGACAGGGCAAAACGGGGGGATAGAGACCCAGTACTTC; CDR3: CASSYAFGTGQNGGIETQYF
D: NA; V: TRBV18; size: NA; J: TRBJ1-2; DNA: TGTGCCAGCTCACCCCAGTCACCCGCGACCAGCCCCCGCATCTATGGCTACACCTTC; CDR3: CASSPQSPATSPRIYGYTF
D: NA; V: TRBV12-5; size: NA; J: TRBJ1-1; DNA: TGTGCTAGTGGTCTCCTAAGCGGGGGCTGGAACACTGAAGCTTTCTTT; CDR3: CASGLLSGGWNTEAFF
D: NA; V: TRBV19; size: NA; J: TRBJ1-3; DNA: TGTGCCAGTAGTATATCAGGGATTGGAAACACCATATATTTT; CDR3: CASSISGIGNTIYF
D: NA; V: TRBV7-9; size: NA; J: TRBJ1-2; DNA: TGTGCCAGCAGCTTAGTGGCGGACTACTATGGCTACACCTTC; CDR3: CASSLVADYYGYTF
D: NA; V: TRBV7-5; size: NA; J: TRBJ2-5; DNA: TGTGCCAGAAGCCACTCGGACAGGACAGGGGAGGCCCAGTACTTC; CDR3: CARSHSDRTGEAQYF
D: NA; V: TRBV2; size: NA; J: TRBJ2-1; DNA: TGTGCCAGCAGTGGGGGTCCTGAGCAGTTCTTC; CDR3: CASSGGPEQFF
D: TRBD1; V: TRBV28; size: NA; J: TRBJ1-1; DNA: TGTGCCAGCAGGGCAGGGGGGGAAGCTTTCTTT; CDR3: CASRAGGEAFF
D: TRBD1; V: TRBV7-9; size: NA; J: TRBJ1-1; DNA: TGTGCCAGCAGCTCGGGACAGGGGATGAACACTGAAGCTTTCTTT; CDR3: CASSSGQGMNTEAFF
D: NA; V: TRBV4-1; size: NA; J: TRBJ1-3; DNA: TGCGCCAGCAGCCAGGATTTGGGGATAGTCGCTGGAAACACCATATATTTT; CDR3: CASSQDLGIVAGNTIYF
D: TRBD1; V: TRBV6-2/TRBV6-3; size: NA; J: TRBJ1-5; DNA: TGTGCCAGCAGTCGGGACAGGGGGCTAGGTCAGCCCCAGCATTTT; CDR3: CASSRDRGLGQPQHF
D: NA; V: TRBV14; size: NA; J: TRBJ1-1; DNA: TGTGCCAGCAGCCAGGAAGACAGTCCCTTTGAAGCTTTCTTT; CDR3: CASSQEDSPFEAFF
D: TRBD2; V: TRBV7-2; size: NA; J: TRBJ2-3; DNA: TGTGCCAGCAGCATGACTAGCGGGGTAGATACGCAGTATTTT; CDR3: CASSMTSGVDTQYF
D: TRBD2; V: TRBV4-2; size: NA; J: TRBJ2-1; DNA: TGTGCCAGCAGCCACCCCTATCGGGGGGACCCTACCATTTACAATGAGCAGTTCTTC; CDR3: CASSHPYRGDPTIYNEQFF
D: TRBD2; V: TRBV29-1; size: NA; J: TRBJ2-2; DNA: TGCAGCGTTGTGTCTAGCGGGGGTATTACCGGGGAGCTGTTTTTT; CDR3: CSVVSSGGITGELFF
D: TRBD1; V: TRBV24-1; size: NA; J: TRBJ2-3; DNA: TGTGCCACCAGGGGACAGGGGGCAGTTTCAGATACGCAGTATTTT; CDR3: CATRGQGAVSDTQYF